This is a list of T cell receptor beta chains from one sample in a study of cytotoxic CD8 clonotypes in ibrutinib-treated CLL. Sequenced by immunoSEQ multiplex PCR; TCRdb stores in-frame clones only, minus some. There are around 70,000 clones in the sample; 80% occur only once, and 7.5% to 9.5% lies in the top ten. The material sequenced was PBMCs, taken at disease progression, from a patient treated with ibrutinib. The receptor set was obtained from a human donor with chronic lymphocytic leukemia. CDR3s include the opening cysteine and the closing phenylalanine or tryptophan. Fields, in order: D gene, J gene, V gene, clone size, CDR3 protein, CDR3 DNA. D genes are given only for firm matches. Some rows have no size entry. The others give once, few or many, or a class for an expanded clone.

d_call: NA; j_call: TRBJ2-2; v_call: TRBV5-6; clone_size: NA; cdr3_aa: CASSLDPTGELFF; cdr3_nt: TGTGCCAGCAGCTTGGATCCCACCGGGGAGCTGTTTTTT
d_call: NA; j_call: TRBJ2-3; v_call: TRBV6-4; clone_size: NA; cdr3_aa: CASSDSRGDADTQYF; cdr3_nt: TGTGCCAGCAGTGACTCAAGGGGCGACGCAGATACGCAGTATTTT
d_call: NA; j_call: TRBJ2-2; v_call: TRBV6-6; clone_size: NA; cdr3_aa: CASNPGNTGELFF; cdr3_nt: TGTGCCAGCAACCCAGGGAACACCGGGGAGCTGTTTTTT
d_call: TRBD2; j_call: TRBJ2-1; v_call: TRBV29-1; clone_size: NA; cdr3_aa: CSVVGLALNEQFF; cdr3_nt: TGCAGCGTTGTTGGACTAGCGCTCAATGAGCAGTTCTTC
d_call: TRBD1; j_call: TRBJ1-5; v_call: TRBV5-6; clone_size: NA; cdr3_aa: CASSSGTGYQPQHF; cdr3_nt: TGTGCCAGCAGCTCAGGGACAGGGTATCAGCCCCAGCATTTT
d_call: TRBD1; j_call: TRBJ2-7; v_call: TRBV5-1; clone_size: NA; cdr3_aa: CASSLVGRGLEQYF; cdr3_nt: TGCGCCAGCAGCTTGGTGGGCAGGGGGCTCGAGCAGTACTTC
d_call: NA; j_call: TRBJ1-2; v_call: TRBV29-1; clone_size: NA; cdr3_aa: CSVGSDGGNYGYTF; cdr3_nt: TGCAGCGTTGGGAGTGATGGGGGTAACTATGGCTACACCTTC
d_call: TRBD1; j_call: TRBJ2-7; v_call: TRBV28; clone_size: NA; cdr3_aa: CASSENRGNPYEQYF; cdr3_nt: TGTGCCAGCAGTGAAAACAGGGGGAATCCCTACGAGCAGTACTTC
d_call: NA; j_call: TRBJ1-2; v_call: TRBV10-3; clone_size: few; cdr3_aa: CAISESGHEHYGYTF; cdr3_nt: TGTGCCATCAGTGAGTCGGGCCACGAACACTATGGCTACACCTTC
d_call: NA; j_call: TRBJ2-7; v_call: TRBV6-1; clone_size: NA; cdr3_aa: CASSVTRQGISGEQYF; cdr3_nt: TGTGCCAGCAGTGTCACACGCCAGGGTATTTCGGGCGAGCAGTACTTC
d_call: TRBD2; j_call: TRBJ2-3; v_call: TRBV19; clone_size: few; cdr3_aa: CASSTWTSGVLVDTQYF; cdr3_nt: TGTGCCAGTAGTACGTGGACTAGCGGGGTGCTCGTTGATACGCAGTATTTT
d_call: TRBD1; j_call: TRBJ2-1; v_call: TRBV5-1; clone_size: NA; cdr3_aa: CASSSWTGGGEQFF; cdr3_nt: TGCGCCAGCAGCTCTTGGACAGGGGGCGGCGAGCAGTTCTTC
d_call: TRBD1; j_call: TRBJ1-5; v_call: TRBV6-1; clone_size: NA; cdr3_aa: CASRGTGGSNQPQHF; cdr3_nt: TGTGCCAGCAGGGGGACAGGGGGGAGCAATCAGCCCCAGCATTTT
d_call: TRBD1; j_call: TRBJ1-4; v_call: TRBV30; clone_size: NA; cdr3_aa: CAWSRGTGEKLFF; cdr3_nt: TGTGCCTGGAGTCGAGGGACAGGCGAAAAACTGTTTTTT
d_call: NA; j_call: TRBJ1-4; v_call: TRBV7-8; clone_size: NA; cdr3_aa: CASSLAQGTKLFF; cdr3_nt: TGTGCCAGCAGCTTAGCCCAGGGGACAAAACTGTTTTTT
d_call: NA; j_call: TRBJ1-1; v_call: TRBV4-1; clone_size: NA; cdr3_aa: CASSQTLLGIAFF; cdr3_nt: TGCGCCAGCAGCCAGACACTGCTGGGGATCGCTTTCTTT
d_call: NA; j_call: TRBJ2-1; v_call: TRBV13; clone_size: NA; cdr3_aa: CASSLALPGADEQFF; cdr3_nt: TGTGCCAGCAGCTTAGCCCTACCAGGGGCGGATGAGCAGTTCTTC
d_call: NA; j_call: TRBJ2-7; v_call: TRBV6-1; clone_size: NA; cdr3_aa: CASSRVVFREQYF; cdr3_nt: TGTGCCAGCAGCCGGGTGGTATTCCGCGAGCAGTACTTC
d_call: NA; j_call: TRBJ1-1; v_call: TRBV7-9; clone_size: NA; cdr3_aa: CASSLLGYRVTEAFF; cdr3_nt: TGTGCCAGCAGCTTATTAGGATACAGGGTCACTGAAGCTTTCTTT
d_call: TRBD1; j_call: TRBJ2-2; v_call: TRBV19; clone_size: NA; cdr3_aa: CASSIGYRDRLTGELFF; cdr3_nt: TGTGCCAGTAGTATAGGGTACCGGGACAGGTTGACCGGGGAGCTGTTTTTT
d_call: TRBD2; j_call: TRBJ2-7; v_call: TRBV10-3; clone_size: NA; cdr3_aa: CAISEPGTRYYEQYF; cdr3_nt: TGTGCCATCAGTGAGCCCGGGACTAGGTACTACGAGCAGTACTTC
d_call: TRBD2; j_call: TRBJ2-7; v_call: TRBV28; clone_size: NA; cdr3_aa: CASSFSTSGGANEQYF; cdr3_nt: TGTGCCAGCAGTTTTTCGACTAGCGGGGGGGCCAACGAGCAGTACTTC
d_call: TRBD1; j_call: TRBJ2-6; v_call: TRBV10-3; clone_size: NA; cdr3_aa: CAISESGTGLGANVLTF; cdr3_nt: TGTGCCATCAGTGAGTCCGGGACAGGGCTTGGGGCCAACGTCCTGACTTTC
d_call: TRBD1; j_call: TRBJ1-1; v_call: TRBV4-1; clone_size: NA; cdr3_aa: CASSRGQGPNTEAFF; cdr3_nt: TGCGCCAGCAGCCGCGGACAGGGTCCGAACACTGAAGCTTTCTTT
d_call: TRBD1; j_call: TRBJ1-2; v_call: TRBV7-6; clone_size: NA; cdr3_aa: CASSPRTGGYGYTF; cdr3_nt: TGTGCCAGCAGCCCCCGGACAGGAGGCTATGGCTACACCTTC
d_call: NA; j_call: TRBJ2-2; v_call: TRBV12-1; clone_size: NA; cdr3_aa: CASSFDRTSAVTNTGELFF; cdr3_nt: TGTGCCAGCAGCTTTGATAGGACTAGCGCCGTTACGAACACCGGGGAGCTGTTTTTT
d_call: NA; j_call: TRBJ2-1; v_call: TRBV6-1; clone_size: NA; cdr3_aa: CASSESFGRHEQFF; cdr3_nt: TGTGCCAGCAGTGAATCCTTCGGTCGGCATGAGCAGTTCTTC
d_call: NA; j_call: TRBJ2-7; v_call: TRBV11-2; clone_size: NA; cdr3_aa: CASSSQMTGRLEQYF; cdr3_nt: TGTGCCAGCAGCTCACAGATGACAGGCCGGCTCGAGCAGTACTTC
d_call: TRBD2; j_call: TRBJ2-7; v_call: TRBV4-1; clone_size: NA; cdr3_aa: CASSRRPSGRTYEQYF; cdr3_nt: TGCGCCAGCAGCCGCCGACCTAGCGGGAGAACTTACGAGCAGTACTTC
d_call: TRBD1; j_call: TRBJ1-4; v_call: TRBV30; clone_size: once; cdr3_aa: CAWSRDRGWQGEKLFF; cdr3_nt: TGTGCCTGGAGTCGGGACAGGGGTTGGCAAGGTGAAAAACTGTTTTTT
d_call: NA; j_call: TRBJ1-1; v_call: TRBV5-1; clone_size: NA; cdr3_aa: CASSLMGAYSTEAFF; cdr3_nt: TGCGCCAGCAGCTTGATGGGGGCCTACAGCACTGAAGCTTTCTTT
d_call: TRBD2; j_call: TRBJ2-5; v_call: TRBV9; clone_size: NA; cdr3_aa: CASSVVSGGWQETQYF; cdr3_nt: TGTGCCAGCAGCGTAGTTTCCGGGGGGTGGCAAGAGACCCAGTACTTC
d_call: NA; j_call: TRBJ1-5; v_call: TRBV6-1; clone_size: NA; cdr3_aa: CASSVKLNQPQHF; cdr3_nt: TGTGCCAGCAGTGTGAAGTTAAATCAGCCCCAGCATTTT
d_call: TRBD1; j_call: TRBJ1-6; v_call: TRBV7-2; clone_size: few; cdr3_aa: CASSPDRTNSPLHF; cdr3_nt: TGTGCCAGCAGCCCGGACAGGACCAATTCACCCCTCCACTTT
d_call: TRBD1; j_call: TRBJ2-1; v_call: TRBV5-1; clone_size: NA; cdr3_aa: CASSVGQGPYNEQFF; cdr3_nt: TGCGCCAGCAGCGTGGGACAGGGGCCCTACAATGAGCAGTTCTTC
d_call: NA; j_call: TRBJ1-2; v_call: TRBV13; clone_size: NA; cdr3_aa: CASSPGINYGYTF; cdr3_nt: TGTGCCAGCAGCCCTGGGATCAACTATGGCTACACCTTC
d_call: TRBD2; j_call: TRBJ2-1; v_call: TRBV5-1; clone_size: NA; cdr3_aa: CASSPSGINEQFF; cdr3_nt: TGCGCCAGCAGTCCTAGCGGCATAAATGAGCAGTTCTTC
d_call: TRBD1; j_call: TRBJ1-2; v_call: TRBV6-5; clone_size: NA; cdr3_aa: CASSYGRGRNYGYTF; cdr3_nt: TGTGCCAGCAGTTACGGCAGGGGGCGAAACTATGGCTACACCTTC
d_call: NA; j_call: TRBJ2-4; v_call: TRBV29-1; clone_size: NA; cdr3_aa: CSVRQLAKNIQYF; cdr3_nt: TGCAGCGTAAGACAGCTAGCCAAAAACATTCAGTACTTC
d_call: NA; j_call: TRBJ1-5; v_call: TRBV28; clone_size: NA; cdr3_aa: CATHSNQPQHF; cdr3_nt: TGTGCCACTCATAGCAATCAGCCCCAGCATTTT
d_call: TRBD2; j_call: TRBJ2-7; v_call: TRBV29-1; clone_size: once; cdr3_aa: CSVESRGISYEQYF; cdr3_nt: TGCAGCGTTGAGTCGCGGGGGATCTCCTACGAGCAGTACTTC
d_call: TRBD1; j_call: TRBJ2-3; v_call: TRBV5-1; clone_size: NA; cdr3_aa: CASSTKQGAITDTQYF; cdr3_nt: TGCGCCAGCAGCACAAAGCAGGGGGCGATTACAGATACGCAGTATTTT